This T cell receptor beta chain was recorded in a study of cytomegalovirus exposure and HLA in healthy donors (dated by TCRdb to the late 2010s). In terms of the full investigation: An earlier analysis of fewer than 750 of the donors reported approximately 260 Gb of sequence data and 90 million to 120 million unique TCR beta sequences obtained from about 179 million T cells. An early release covering roughly 640 HLA-typed donors comprised about 300 gigabases of sequencing data and around 80 million unique TCR sequences. Of the approximately 400 genotyped donors, less than 85% were placed in the genetic ancestry cluster associated with self-reported Caucasian donors. The study aimed to test whether signatures of past pathogen exposure could be identified by cataloging public T cell receptors. Using immunosequencing, the study profiled T cell repertoires from around 670 subjects and related those repertoires to cytomegalovirus serostatus. Along with the approximately 650-subject first cohort, a separate validation cohort of over a hundred different subjects was used. The study combined high-throughput TCR immunosequencing, statistical association of individual TCRs with disease status, and machine learning to predict cytomegalovirus infection status. In a later analysis, previously published TCR beta repertoires from several hundred donors were re-analyzed and high-resolution HLA genotyping was added so that TCR occurrence patterns could be studied. Rather than using new phenotypic data, the later analysis identified candidate immune exposures from TCR beta sequences and from how often those sequences occurred across donors. An earlier analysis of 587 of the donors used high-throughput TCR beta sequencing to judge whether each TCR beta V gene segment behaved as functional or pseudogenic. Alongside the repertoire data, information on donor age, sex, ethnicity and CMV serostatus was compiled. A later genetic analysis used genome-wide SNP genotypes for about 65% of the roughly 700 donors, treating that subset as a discovery cohort. All discovery cohort repertoires had been generated on a single sequencing platform. HLA typing covered class I and class II loci at four-digit resolution. The number of donors typed differed by locus, with about 620-630 for A, B, C, DRB1 and DQB1, more than 500 for DQA1, 600 to 610 for DPA1, and some 440 for DPB1. A handful of DR-DQ haplotypes were treated as single units for association and clustering because of strong linkage in the cohort. On average, approximately 250,000 unique TCR beta nucleotide sequences were sequenced per donor among several hundred genotyped donors of the cohort, with roughly 18% of those sequences being non-productive. Paper-wide results and their limitations: A cluster of highly shared sequence variants was judged likely to represent a technical artifact of the sequencing pipeline. Several of the top co-occurrence clusters appeared to be linked to parvovirus B19, influenza, CMV and Epstein-Barr virus, according to a later analysis. Linkage disequilibrium might explain the correlated functional status among segregating V segments, but an unknown experimental factor could not be ruled out. A later analysis found that HLA-associated TCR beta chains were more clonally expanded and had lower generation probabilities than equally common non-associated chains. The only immune exposure information available for the cohort was CMV serostatus. The authors suggested that the approach could potentially be extended to other disease states and immunological phenotypes. A total of 150 to 200 TCR beta chains were listed by the study as associated with cytomegalovirus. A further reported finding was that TCR beta sequences accurately predicted the HLA-A and HLA-B alleles for most subjects in the first cohort. Some IMGT-functional V segments, including TRBV6-2 and TRBV6-3, could not be told apart with the 87-base-pair reads, so those segments were excluded. The classifier was reported to diagnose cytomegalovirus status with high specificity and sensitivity in both the original and validation cohorts. In vitro tests confirmed that a few of the cytomegalovirus-associated TCR beta chains recognize cytomegalovirus antigens. A later analysis found that most CMV-associated TCR beta chains appeared HLA-restricted, with HLA associations seemingly driven largely by CMV exposure. In a later genetic analysis, fewer N-insertions in productive TCRs were reported among donors in an Asian-associated ancestry cluster than the roughly 700-donor mean. Most TCR sequences were seen in very few donors, while some public TCRs were found in many individuals. Assigning TCR associations to individual alleles was difficult when HLA alleles, especially DR and DQ, strongly co-occurred. The earlier analysis of about 600 of the donors excluded about 16 rarely observed V segments, including chromosome 9 orphons, because counts were too low. According to a later analysis, TCR association rates differed among HLA loci, with DRB1 alleles showing the most associated TCRs and HLA-C alleles showing the fewest. At a false discovery rate of 0.05, a later analysis linked about 16,000 TCR beta sequences to specific HLA alleles. Because some donors lacked HLA typing at each locus, the association tests relied only on the typed subset. This cohort had only TCR beta chains sequenced, and the lack of alpha or paired-chain data limited which features could be detected. Roughly uniform sequencing depth across donors was assumed in presence/absence analyses, although this assumption may not hold. Broadly in line with IMGT annotations, most TCR beta V segments showed up in productive rearrangements about 87% or about 30% of the time in an earlier analysis of approximately 600 of the donors. An association between a missense DCLRE1C variant and V-gene and J-gene trimming of TCR beta chains was found in a later genetic analysis and replicated in an independent cohort.

The cohort comprised more than 550 healthy bone marrow donors. Cohort members were all nominally healthy when sampled, although unrecorded immune exposures were likely present. The donor was CMV seronegative and belonged to the group of several hundred seronegative cohort members. A peripheral blood sample was collected from each donor, and TCR beta sequencing was performed on peripheral blood mononuclear cells. The Qiagen DNeasy Blood Extraction Kit was used to extract genomic DNA from the blood cell samples. Library method: the immunoSEQ multiplex PCR assay. A mixture of 60 forward primers for TCR Vbeta segments and 13 reverse primers for TCR Jbeta segments was used in the multiplex PCR. A multiplex PCR assay on genomic DNA amplified the CDR3 region of rearranged TCR beta genes. The amplified TCR beta libraries were sequenced on the Illumina HiSeq System as 87-base-pair reads. Per the source publication's procedure: A later analysis counted about 80 million unique TCR beta chains across the 650 to 800 repertoires, and about 10 million of these chains were shared by at least two donors. Raw reads were error-corrected and collapsed into unique sequences with a nearest-neighbor algorithm that merged closely related sequences to remove PCR and sequencing errors. V, D and J gene segments were assigned by aligning CDR3 sequences to IMGT reference sequences. For a sequence to be retained, at least a six-nucleotide match to both a V gene segment and a J gene segment was required. A rearrangement counted as productive if the CDR3 had no stop codons and remained in frame with V and J, and every other rearrangement counted as non-productive. CDR3 was defined according to IMGT convention as the region running from the second conserved V-encoded cysteine to the conserved J-encoded phenylalanine. In an earlier analysis of 500 to 650 of the donors, sequences lacking an unambiguous match to a single V gene segment were excluded. In an earlier analysis of 587 of the donors, V segments were called functional above 56.7% productive rearrangements and were called segregating when the between-donor standard deviation exceeded 5%. A statistical classification framework was built for diagnosing cytomegalovirus status from the catalog of TCR beta chain sequences. In a later analysis, V and J genes were assigned by comparing TCR nucleotide sequences against IMGT/GENE-DB human TR gene sequences. In a later analysis, CDR3 sequences and most-parsimonious VDJ recombination scenarios were assigned using the TCRdist pipeline. In a later analysis, each TCR beta chain was defined by its CDR3 amino acid sequence together with its V-gene family, and reads lacking a unique V-gene family were excluded. To address suspected cross-contamination and a sequencing artifact, a later analysis removed roughly 580 highly shared, low-generation-probability nucleotide sequences. In a later analysis, a clonal expansion index for each public chain was calculated from normalized within-repertoire ranks of inferred template counts. In a later analysis, generation probabilities were computed with a VDJ recombination model fitted to out-of-frame rearrangements, and the resulting probabilities were checked against IGoR. In a later analysis, TCR-TCR, TCR-HLA and TCR-CMV co-occurrence was scored with hypergeometric tests, and a repertoire-size bias correction was applied to TCR pairs. False discovery rates were estimated in a later analysis by permuting HLA or CMV assignments 20 times. In a later analysis, co-occurring TCRs were grouped with DBSCAN, and TCRdist sequence similarity was added when clustering was performed within HLA-allele-positive subsets. Repertoires with fewer than 30,000 or more than 120,000 public chains, plus five repertoires with anomalous nucleotide sharing, were excluded from co-occurrence clustering. Not all clones reach the TCRdb copy of this immuneACCESS table, which keeps in-frame sequences only. Checked studies attribute under half of the gap to unresolved V genes and leave the rest unexplained. D and trimming come from the DNA, and the V and J calls and clone size come from that table. The sample records around 59,000 clones, about four fifths of which are singletons. 3% to 4.5% of the sample is held by the ten biggest clonotypes.

Looking up the germline V gene (reference sequence) yields CDR1 SEHNR and CDR2 FQNEAQ. The CDR3, cysteine through phenylalanine, is 14 amino acids long. Only the CDR3 DNA stays, 42 bases, in frame from base 1. V has 2 bases trimmed and J has 2 bases trimmed; junction bases matching no gene number 2. Note on this clone: No cognate antigen has been identified for it. No base-level quality is on record; no much larger clone is a single base apart.

The origin of this receptor is a woman between 40 and 50 years old in good health and CMV-seronegative. The sequenced sample was PBMCs. The V and J genes are TRBV7-9 and TRBJ2-5, with TRBD1 matching 7 junction bases. For the CDR3, the sequence is CASSLRTGQETQYF. The DNA reads TGTGCCAGCAGCTTAAGGACAGGTCAAGAGACCCAGTACTTC.